These 9 T cell receptor beta chains originate from one sample sequenced in a study of long-term antiretroviral therapy in people with HIV. With survey level as its setting, the immunoSEQ assay was v3.0. Assay used: immunoSEQ multiplex PCR; TCRdb lists only in-frame clones, some missing. The data show some 31,000 clones, 70% to 90% seen once. Sample: unsorted PBMCs, taken 1.1 years after starting antiretroviral therapy. These receptor sequences come from a man between 18 and 29 years old with HIV.

The chain recombines TRBV27 with TRBJ2-7; D may match TRBD1 or TRBD2 (5 bases each). Trimming took 6 bases from V and 6 from J, leaving 12 bases between them. Germline V gene sequence: CDR1 MNHEY, CDR2 SMNVEV (reference sequence). The length of the CDR3 is 12 residues. The CDR3 here is CASSWGSSEQYF. In DNA form, the CDR3 reads TGTGCCAGCAGCTGGGGGAGTAGCGAGCAGTACTTC.

The chain has TRBV28 and TRBJ1-1; tentative D call: TRBD1 (6 bases). This CDR3 contains 17 residues. The V and J ends lost 3 bases and 1 base respectively, with 18 bases between them. The germline V gene has CDR1 MDHEN and CDR2 SYDVKM. The CDR3 DNA reads as TGTGCCAGCAGTTTCTGGTTGGTAACAGGGCGGAACACTGAAGCTTTCTTT. Amino acids: CASSFWLVTGRNTEAFF.

The rearrangement links TRBV4-3 to TRBJ2-7; 12 bases are a match to TRBD1. CDR1 is LGHNA, CDR2 YSLEER, per germline. This CDR3 is 16 amino acids long. V lost 0 bases, J lost 4 bases, and 4 bases stayed unmatched. The CDR3 loop reads CASSQEKGQGAYEQYF. Here the CDR3 DNA reads TGCGCCAGCAGCCAAGAAAAGGGACAGGGGGCGTACGAGCAGTACTTC.

This CDR3 is CASSRGDTDTQYF. DNA for the CDR3: TGTGCCAGTAGCCGGGGGGACACAGATACGCAGTATTTT. The chain couples TRBV19 to TRBJ2-3; 7 positions match TRBD2. The CDR3 is made up of 13 amino acids. The germline V gene encodes CDR1 LNHDA and CDR2 SQIVND (reference sequence). The V segment lost 6 bases and the J segment 2 bases; nucleotides outside the gene matches: 2.

The chain recombines TRBV19 with TRBJ1-1, with 9 bases that match TRBD1. Germline assignment: CDR1 LNHDA and CDR2 SQIVND (reference sequence). This CDR3 has 15 amino acids. V dropped 7 bases and J dropped 4; count of bases not matched to a gene: 10. CDR3 DNA sequence: TGTGCCAGTACCAAAGAACAGGGGGCAGGCACTGAAGCTTTCTTT. Its protein is CASTKEQGAGTEAFF. The entire variable domain, with the rest obtained from reference TRBV19 and TRBJ1-1, is as follows: DGGITQSPKYLFRKEGQNVTLSCEQNLNHDAMYWYRQDPGQGLRLIYYSQIVNDFQKGDIAEGYSVSREKKESFPLTVTSAQKNPTAFYLCASTKEQGAGTEAFFGQGTRLTVV.

The chain couples TRBV29-1 to TRBJ2-7; perhaps TRBD2 as D (6 bases). V was cut by 7 bases and J by 3 bases, with 13 bases left in between. The CDR3 loop spans 12 amino acids. CDR1 is SQVTM, CDR2 ANQGSEA, per germline. The CDR3 protein is CSAGTPDYEQYF. CDR3 bases: TGCAGCGCTGGGACTCCAGACTACGAGCAGTACTTC.

The gene calls are TRBV2 and TRBJ1-1, with D possibly being TRBD1 (5 bases). Germline assignment: CDR1 SNHLY and CDR2 FYNNEI. The CDR3 consists of 16 residues. V lost 1 base, J lost 4 bases, and 16 bases lay in between. CDR3 bases: TGTGCCAGCAGTGAAGATTCTCAGGGTCTGGGCACTGAAGCTTTCTTT. It codes for CASSEDSQGLGTEAFF.

J is TRBJ2-1 and V is TRBV4-1, with a possible D match to TRBD1 (5 bases). Germline CDR1 and CDR2: MGHRA and YSYEKL. The CDR3 is made up of 15 amino acids. The V end was cut by 6 bases, the J end by 5 bases, with 17 bases between. The CDR3 region is CASRLVWTLHNEQFF. The CDR3 DNA follows: TGCGCCAGCAGGCTAGTGTGGACACTCCACAATGAGCAGTTCTTC.

As regards this clone: Sequence at one end of the junction differs from germline and may be a read error. The V call is TRBV9, the J call TRBJ2-7, with TRBD1 matching 9 bases. The CDR3 covers 15 residues. Germline V gene data show CDR1 as SGDLS and CDR2 as YYNGEE. CDR3 DNA: TGTGCCAGCAGCGCGGTCGAGGACAGGGGCTACAAGCAGTACTTC. Protein: CASSAVEDRGYKQYF.